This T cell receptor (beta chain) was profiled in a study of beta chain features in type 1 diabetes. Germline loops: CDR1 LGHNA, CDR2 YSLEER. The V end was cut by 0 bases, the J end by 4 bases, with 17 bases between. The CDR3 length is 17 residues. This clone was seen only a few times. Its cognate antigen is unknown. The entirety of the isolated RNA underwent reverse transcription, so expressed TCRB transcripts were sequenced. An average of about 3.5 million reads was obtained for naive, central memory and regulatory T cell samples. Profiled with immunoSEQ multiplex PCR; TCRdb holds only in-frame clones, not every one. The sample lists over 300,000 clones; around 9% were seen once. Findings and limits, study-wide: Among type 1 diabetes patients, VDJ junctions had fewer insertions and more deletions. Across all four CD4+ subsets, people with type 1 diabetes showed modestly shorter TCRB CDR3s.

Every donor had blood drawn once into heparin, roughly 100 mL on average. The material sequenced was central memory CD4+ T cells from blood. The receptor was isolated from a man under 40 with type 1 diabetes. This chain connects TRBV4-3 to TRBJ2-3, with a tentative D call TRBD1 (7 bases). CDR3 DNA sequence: TGCGCCAGCAGCCAAGATTACGGAGGGACAGTCCCAGATACGCAGTATTTT. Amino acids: CASSQDYGGTVPDTQYF.